This paragraph reports one TCR beta chain. Its antigen is not identified. One entry per CDR3 protein, called by TCRdb with MiXCR from the 5' RACE reads. The sample holds about 1.7 million distinct CDR3 sequences; under 35% are singletons and the top ten take 0.25% to 0.3%. The record originates from a study of identical twins. Overall study results and limits: The presence of invariant MAIT and iNKT cells could partly confound analyses of zero-insertion sequences.

This CDR3 contains 16 residues. Germline values: CDR1 DFQATT, CDR2 SNEGSKA (reference sequence). With V trimmed by 1 base and J by 3 bases, 7 bases remained unmatched. This clonotype was sampled from a newborn girl in good health. Sequenced material: cord blood. The V gene is TRBV20-1, the J gene TRBJ2-1; 9 bases are a match to TRBD2. The CDR3 sequence: CSARGSRGGFYNEQFF. CDR3 nucleotide sequence: TGCAGTGCTAGAGGCTCGCGGGGGGGATTCTACAATGAGCAGTTCTTC.